The T cell receptor (beta chain) under discussion was sequenced for a study of T cell responses to AZD1222 COVID-19 vaccine. Findings and limits, study-wide: At 160-218 and 743-854, vaccine-associated CD4 TCRs were dominant, and they spanned spike. Clonal diversity was possibly underestimated, and the donors were mostly white British, with more females.

The V end was cut by 0 bases, the J end by 10 bases, with 9 bases between. The CDR3 is 13 amino acids. Germline-derived CDR1 and CDR2 are SEHNR and FQNEAQ (reference sequence). The data were produced by immunoSEQ multiplex PCR, yet TCRdb's version contains in-frame clones alone and is incomplete. This sample yields 200,000 or so clones, of which 90% to 95% are seen a single time; roughly a tenth belongs to the top ten. Comments on this clone: The antigen remains unidentified.

The V gene is TRBV7-9, the J gene TRBJ1-4; no clear D. This specimen consisted of peripheral blood, obtained on day 0 of AZD1222 vaccination. The receptor comes from an adult in good health. The CDR3: CASSLARDTKLFF. DNA of the CDR3: TGTGCCAGCAGCTTAGCTAGAGACACAAAACTGTTTTTT.